This entry lists 23 T cell receptor beta chains sequenced from one sample in a study of cytomegalovirus exposure and HLA in healthy donors (dated by TCRdb to about 2017). Libraries were made using the immunoSEQ multiplex PCR assay. For the multiplex PCR, a mixture combining 60 forward primers for TCR Vbeta segments and 13 reverse primers for TCR Jbeta segments was used. TCRdb retrieved this table from immuneACCESS and kept in-frame rearrangements only. Not all clones are present; in checked studies, unresolved V genes account for under half, and no reason is known for the remainder. The sample records around 140,000 clones, around 10% of which are singletons. Of the sample, roughly 7% falls within the top ten clones. Sample: PBMCs. The receptor source for this set is a woman in her thirties or forties in good health and CMV-seropositive.

J is TRBJ2-3 and V is TRBV27; 10 bases map to TRBD1. CDR1 is MNHEY and CDR2 is SMNVEV in the germline V gene (reference sequence). The V segment lost 9 bases and the J segment 4 bases; nucleotides outside the gene matches: 4. CDR3 size: 13 residues. CDR3 coding DNA: TGTGCCAGTCGGGACAGGGGCGCAGATACGCAGTATTTT. It translates to CASRDRGADTQYF.

The V and J genes are TRBV18 and TRBJ2-5; D is perhaps TRBD1 (6 bases). The CDR3 extends over 15 amino acids. V shed 5 bases and J shed 5 bases, with 18 bases lying between them. The germline CDR1 and CDR2 sequences are KGHSH and LQKENI. In nucleotides, the CDR3 is TGTGCCAGCTCATGGACCCAACAGGGCTTCGAGACCCAGTACTTC. Amino acid sequence: CASSWTQQGFETQYF. The full variable domain, with the rest looked up from reference TRBV18 and TRBJ2-5, is NAGVMQNPRHLVRRRGQEARLRCSPMKGHSHVYWYRQLPEEGLKFMVYLQKENIIDESGMPKERFSAEFPKEGPSILRIQQVVRGDSAAYFCASSWTQQGFETQYFGPGTRLLVL.

The chain uses TRBV28 and TRBJ1-4, with D possibly TRBD1 on 5 matching bases. Trimming shortened V by 1 base and J by 0 bases, and 12 bases separated the two germline ends. In germline, CDR1 is MDHEN, CDR2 SYDVKM. The CDR3 sequence is 17 residues long. The CDR3 spells CASSLYSGDPTNEKLFF. The DNA for the CDR3 is TGTGCCAGCAGTTTATATTCGGGGGACCCAACTAATGAAAAACTGTTTTTT.

This clone was seen only a few times. This chain links TRBV2 with TRBJ2-5, with 14 bases identical to TRBD2. The germline gives CDR1 SNHLY, CDR2 FYNNEI. This CDR3 comprises 15 residues. V lost 6 bases to trimming and J lost 5 bases; unmatched junction nucleotides: 5. CDR3 residues: CASSAGLAGVETQYF. DNA for the CDR3: TGTGCCAGCAGCGCGGGACTAGCGGGGGTGGAGACCCAGTACTTC.

The chain joins TRBV2 to TRBJ1-6, with 8 bases aligning to TRBD1. Germline values: CDR1 SNHLY, CDR2 FYNNEI. The junction had 8 bases not matched to a gene; V was cut back by 0 bases and J by 13 bases. CDR3 size: 15 residues. The CDR3 region has the DNA TGTGCCAGCAGTGAAGCGCAGGGGGCAGTTTACCCCCTCCACTTT. Protein product: CASSEAQGAVYPLHF. The full variable domain, completed using reference TRBV2 and TRBJ1-6, is EPEVTQTPSHQVTQMGQEVILRCVPISNHLYFYWYRQILGQKVEFLVSFYNNEISEKSEIFDDQFSVERPDGSNFTLKIRSTKLEDSAMYFCASSEAQGAVYPLHFGNGTRLTVT.

J is TRBJ2-3 and V is TRBV7-2; 9 bases are shared with TRBD2. V gave up 2 bases and J gave up 5 bases; unmatched junction bases: 8. Germline V gene lookup returns CDR1 SGHTA and CDR2 FQGNSA. The CDR3 covers 16 residues. The CDR3 bases are TGTGCCAGCAGCTTACGTGGCGGGGGGGCTTTAGATACGCAGTATTTT. It translates to CASSLRGGGALDTQYF.

The gene calls are TRBV23-1 and TRBJ1-2; no definite D call. TRBV23-1 is assigned to the ORF class and has an uncertain function. The CDR3 totals 17 residues. The ends were cut back, 1 base at V and 0 bases at J, with 15 bases in the middle. The CDR3 bases are TGCGCCAGCAGTCAATTGAACAGCCTAACGCCTAACTATGGCTACACCTTC. Its translation is CASSQLNSLTPNYGYTF.

This clone was detected a few times. This rearrangement joins TRBV10-3 to TRBJ1-6; D unclear. Trimming pared 4 bases from V and 0 bases from J, leaving 4 bases between. Per germline, CDR1 ENHRY and CDR2 SYGVKD. This CDR3 has 14 amino acids. The CDR3 DNA reads TGTGCCATCAGTGGGAGCTCCTATAATTCACCCCTCCACTTT. Its translation: CAISGSSYNSPLHF.

V and J are TRBV7-9 and TRBJ1-3; 8 nucleotides match TRBD1. CDR3 size: 17 residues. The V and J ends lost 3 bases and 2 bases, in that order; junction bases with no gene match: 9. Germline V gene data show CDR1 as SEHNR and CDR2 as FQNEAQ (reference sequence). This CDR3 is CASSFPTGTGTGNTIYF. The CDR3 nucleotides read TGTGCCAGCAGCTTTCCAACCGGGACAGGCACTGGAAACACCATATATTTT.

The chain employs TRBV2 and TRBJ2-3; D may be TRBD1 (6 bases). The germline V gene encodes CDR1 SNHLY and CDR2 FYNNEI. Between the trimmed V and J ends, which lost 5 bases and 5 bases, there was a span of 20 bases. The CDR3 spans 16 residues. Written as DNA, the CDR3 is TGTGCCAGCAGTTACGACAGGCAGGGAGTAGTAGATACGCAGTATTTT. Translated, it gives CASSYDRQGVVDTQYF.

This clone was detected a few times. The chain links TRBV19 to TRBJ1-5; no definite D call. CDR3 length equals 14 residues. CDR1 and CDR2 (germline): LNHDA, SQIVND (reference sequence). Trimming cost V 10 bases and J 2 bases, with 15 bases left between them. CDR3 loop: CATLGRGGNQPQHF. The CDR3 region has the DNA TGTGCCACCCTAGGCCGGGGTGGCAATCAGCCCCAGCATTTT.

The V gene is TRBV29-1, the J gene TRBJ2-2; TRBD2 matches at 7 bases. Looked up from germline, CDR1 is SQVTM and CDR2 is ANQGSEA. The trim removed 4 bases at V and 6 bases at J, leaving 2 bases unmatched. This CDR3 has 12 amino acids. The chain's CDR3 is CSVGLAAGELFF. The CDR3 DNA reads as TGCAGCGTTGGACTAGCCGCCGGGGAGCTGTTTTTT.

This clone occurred a few times. CDR3 DNA sequence: TGCGCCAGCAGCTTGGGACCGGGACAGGGAGGAACTGAAGCTTTCTTT. As protein: CASSLGPGQGGTEAFF. The rearrangement uses TRBV5-1 and TRBJ1-1, with 9 bases identical to TRBD1. V shed 0 bases, J shed 5 bases, and the junction held 8 bases outside the gene matches. Looked up from germline, CDR1 is SGHRS and CDR2 is YFSETQ. This CDR3 has 16 amino acids. Full variable domain (missing parts from reference TRBV5-1 and TRBJ1-1): KAGVTQTPRYLIKTRGQQVTLSCSPISGHRSVSWYQQTPGQGLQFLFEYFSETQRNKGNFPGRFSGRQFSNSRSEMNVSTLELGDSALYLCASSLGPGQGGTEAFFGQGTRLTVV.

The chain recombines TRBV11-2 with TRBJ2-1, with 10 bases fitting TRBD1. The CDR3 runs to 16 residues. The J segment lost 1 base and the V segment lost 5 bases, leaving 5 bases of the junction unmatched. Germline V CDR1 and CDR2: SGHAT, FQNNGV. The CDR3 DNA reads TGTGCCAGCAGCCTTGGGACAGGGGTTTCCTACAATGAGCAGTTCTTC. Translation gives CASSLGTGVSYNEQFF.

CDR3: CASKGGAFTEAFF. The DNA of the CDR3 is TGTGCCAGCAAGGGAGGGGCTTTCACTGAAGCTTTCTTT. J is TRBJ1-1 and V is TRBV6-1, with D possibly TRBD1 on 5 matching bases. CDR3 length equals 13 residues. CDR1 and CDR2 (germline): MNHNS, SASEGT. Between the trimmed V and J ends, which lost 7 bases and 4 bases, there was a span of 13 bases.

The chain couples TRBV4-1 to TRBJ1-4; 8 bases are a match to TRBD1. Germline assignment: CDR1 MGHRA and CDR2 YSYEKL. Trimming took 4 bases from V and 4 from J; bases not matched to a gene: 5. This CDR3 is built from 15 residues. Written as DNA, the CDR3 is TGCGCCAGCAGCCTTACCGGGACAGGTAATGAAAAACTGTTTTTT. Its protein product is CASSLTGTGNEKLFF.

In this sample, this clone turned up a few times. The CDR3 spells CASNTGAAYGYTF. The CDR3, as DNA: TGCGCCAGCAATACAGGGGCCGCCTATGGCTACACCTTC. This chain joins TRBV5-1 and TRBJ1-2; 7 nucleotides align to TRBD1. The trim removed 6 bases at V and 4 bases at J, leaving 6 bases unmatched. Looked up from germline, CDR1 is SGHRS and CDR2 is YFSETQ. This CDR3 has 13 amino acids.

The V call is TRBV6-6, the J call TRBJ2-4; the match to TRBD2 covers 16 bases. Germline V gene lookup returns CDR1 MNHNY and CDR2 SVGAGI (reference sequence). The CDR3 loop spans 15 amino acids. The V gene end was trimmed by 5 bases and the J gene end by 7 bases; junction bases not matched to a gene: 2. CDR3 bases: TGTGCCAGCAGTGGGGGACTAGCGGGGGGGAACATTCAGTACTTC. Translated, it gives CASSGGLAGGNIQYF.

V usage is TRBV7-2 and J usage is TRBJ1-1, with D maybe TRBD1 (6 bases). In germline, CDR1 is SGHTA, CDR2 FQGNSA. V gave up 4 bases and J gave up 2 bases, with 8 bases separating them. The CDR3 contains 13 residues. CDR3 sequence: CASSSDRNTEAFF. CDR3 in DNA: TGTGCCAGCAGCTCGGACAGAAACACTGAAGCTTTCTTT.

This clone occurred a few times. The V call is TRBV5-4, the J call TRBJ2-7; TRBD1 agrees at 7 bases. The junction had 16 bases not matched to a gene; V was cut back by 0 bases and J by 4 bases. Germline V gives CDR1 SGHNT, CDR2 YYREEE (reference sequence). The CDR3 is 18 amino acids. CDR3 in DNA: TGTGCCAGCAGCTTGGGCCCCCAAACAGGGGAAGTCATATACGAGCAGTACTTC. This sequence encodes CASSLGPQTGEVIYEQYF.

This clone was observed a few times. This chain's CDR3 is CASSPISPTGGNEKLFF. The CDR3 bases are TGTGCCAGCTCACCTATCAGCCCGACAGGGGGTAATGAAAAACTGTTTTTT. J is TRBJ1-4 and V is TRBV18, with TRBD1 identical over 9 bases. The CDR3 has 17 amino acids. V trimming: 3 bases; J trimming: 4 bases; junction bases outside the gene matches: 9. Looked up from germline, CDR1 is KGHSH and CDR2 is LQKENI. The full variable domain, its missing parts supplied by reference TRBV18 and TRBJ1-4, is NAGVMQNPRHLVRRRGQEARLRCSPMKGHSHVYWYRQLPEEGLKFMVYLQKENIIDESGMPKERFSAEFPKEGPSILRIQQVVRGDSAAYFCASSPISPTGGNEKLFFGSGTQLSVL.

The chain recombines TRBV10-3 with TRBJ1-1; D is perhaps TRBD1 (6 bases). Per the germline V gene, CDR1 is ENHRY and CDR2 is SYGVKD. Trimming left V 7 bases short and J 0 bases short, with 18 bases between. The CDR3 length is 16 residues. In nucleotides, the CDR3 is TGTGCCATCAAAGGTTCAGGGGCGAGGGTGAACACTGAAGCTTTCTTT. This codes for CAIKGSGARVNTEAFF.

The genes are TRBV2 and TRBJ2-7, with TRBD1 matching over 8 bases. Germline V lookup: CDR1 SNHLY, CDR2 FYNNEI. V shed 10 bases, J shed 2 bases, and the junction held 19 bases outside the gene matches. This CDR3 spans 17 amino acids. The CDR3 is CAITKLDRGRTPYEQYF. As DNA, the CDR3 is TGTGCCATCACAAAATTAGACAGGGGCCGCACTCCCTACGAGCAGTACTTC.